This entry is about one TCR beta chain. The record originates from a study of blood T cell repertoires in COVID-19. At the level of the study: T cells, B-cell-depleted T cells, or PBMCs supplied cDNA or gDNA.

Original analysis: Amplification of reference gene primers provided the estimated nucleated cell counts. Only in-frame clones appear in the TCRdb table, and some are missing; sequencing was by immunoSEQ multiplex PCR. The D gene and trimming were derived from the DNA, and the V and J assignments and clone size from that table. The sample holds around 67,000 clones; over 65% are singletons and the top ten take 35% to 45%. The origin of this receptor is a woman aged 70-85 years with acute or convalescent COVID-19. Specimen: peripheral blood.

The CDR3 loop is CASNRGPPGANVLTF. The CDR3 DNA sequence: TGTGCCAGTAACAGGGGGCCTCCTGGGGCCAACGTCCTGACTTTC. The chain employs TRBV2 and TRBJ2-6, with TRBD1 matching 9 bases. This CDR3 region has 15 residues. Germline V gene lookup returns CDR1 SNHLY and CDR2 FYNNEI. V shed 9 bases, J shed 2 bases, and the junction held 5 bases outside the gene matches.